A single sample is the source of the 29 T cell receptor beta chains below, sequenced in a study of beta chain features in type 1 diabetes. No antigens are known for them. The entirety of the isolated RNA underwent reverse transcription, so expressed TCRB transcripts were sequenced. Repertoires were generated with immunoSEQ multiplex PCR, while TCRdb's copy carries only in-frame clones and drops some. The sample holds about 68,000 clones, around 49% seen once. Study-wide points: TCRB CDR3s from Type 1 diabetes patients were moderately but significantly shorter in all four CD4+ subsets.

The sequencing sample was made of central memory CD4+ T cells from blood. The receptors were gathered from a man aged 25 to 40 with type 1 diabetes.

In regard to this clone: This specimen includes other DNA sequences encoding the same CDR3. This chain connects TRBV5-1 to TRBJ1-3; D is uncertain. Germline V gene sequence: CDR1 SGHRS, CDR2 YFSETQ. CDR3 size: 15 residues. V gave up 0 bases and J gave up 2 bases, with 9 bases separating them. For the CDR3, the DNA is TGCGCCAGCAGCTTGGGCCCGGGGACTGGAAACACCATATATTTT. Translating it yields CASSLGPGTGNTIYF.

In its sample, this clone was seen a few times. This chain uses TRBV5-4 with TRBJ2-4; 9 nucleotides line up with TRBD2. Germline V lookup: CDR1 SGHNT, CDR2 YYREEE (reference sequence). J was trimmed by 8 bases and V by 1 base; bases with no gene match: 13. This CDR3 has 17 residues. The CDR3 nucleotides read TGTGCCAGCAGCTTGATGACAGCGGGAGGTGGCGTGGACATTCAGTACTTC. It yields the protein CASSLMTAGGGVDIQYF. The entire variable domain, with the rest obtained from reference TRBV5-4 and TRBJ2-4, is as follows: ETGVTQSPTHLIKTRGQQVTLRCSSQSGHNTVSWYQQALGQGPQFIFQYYREEENGRGNFPPRFSGLQFPNYSSELNVNALELDDSALYLCASSLMTAGGGVDIQYFGAGTRLSVL.

There are a few counts of this clone. A far larger clone is only one base removed, so a read error is likely. This chain connects TRBV29-1 to TRBJ2-7; TRBD2 agrees at 10 bases. Germline lookup yields CDR1 SQVTM and CDR2 ANQGSEA. There are 15 residues in the CDR3. The CDR3 spells CSAKGSTSGAYVQYF. The CDR3 DNA reads TGCAGCGCCAAGGGCTCTACTAGCGGGGCCTACGTGCAGTACTTC.

V usage is TRBV7-2 and J usage is TRBJ2-1; TRBD1 agrees at 8 bases. There are 15 residues in the CDR3. Trimming cost V 5 bases and J 7 bases; bases outside gene matches: 10. In germline, CDR1 is SGHTA, CDR2 FQGNSA. The CDR3 nucleotides read TGTGCCAGCAGCCCATCGACAGGGGTGTTGAATGAGCAGTTCTTC. Translating it yields CASSPSTGVLNEQFF.

DNA of the CDR3: TGTGCCAGCAGGCCCCTGGACAGGGATCCGGGGGAGCAGTACTTC. Translated: CASRPLDRDPGEQYF. This chain uses TRBV6-5 with TRBJ2-7, with 8 positions matching TRBD1. The CDR3 loop spans 15 amino acids. Trimming at V came to 6 bases and at J to 7 bases, leaving 14 bases not matched to a gene. Germline assignment: CDR1 MNHEY and CDR2 SVGAGI.

The chain joins TRBV29-1 to TRBJ1-2; 7 bases are a match to TRBD1. Germline loops: CDR1 SQVTM, CDR2 ANQGSEA. V trimming: 6 bases; J trimming: 5 bases; junction bases outside the gene matches: 15. The CDR3 has 15 residues. As DNA, the CDR3 is TGCAGCGTCCCCCAGTCCGGCAGGGGGAGTTATGGCTACACCTTC. This sequence encodes CSVPQSGRGSYGYTF.

This sequence joins TRBV2 and TRBJ2-3; 8 nucleotides agree with TRBD2. The germline V gene encodes CDR1 SNHLY and CDR2 FYNNEI. After removal of 5 bases from V and 2 bases from J, the junction contained 3 bases not matched to a gene. This CDR3 comprises 14 residues. CDR3 in DNA: TGTGCCAGCAGTATTAGCGGGGCCACAGATACGCAGTATTTT. Translation: CASSISGATDTQYF. The full variable domain, in which reference TRBV2 and TRBJ2-3 provide the parts outside the CDR3, is EPEVTQTPSHQVTQMGQEVILRCVPISNHLYFYWYRQILGQKVEFLVSFYNNEISEKSEIFDDQFSVERPDGSNFTLKIRSTKLEDSAMYFCASSISGATDTQYFGPGTRLTVL.

The V gene is TRBV19, the J gene TRBJ2-1, with a possible D match to TRBD1 (6 bases). Germline CDR1 LNHDA, CDR2 SQIVND (reference sequence). Trimming took off 5 bases at V and 6 bases at J, with 17 bases between the two ends. This CDR3 is 15 amino acids long. This CDR3 reads CASSSDRTLGNEQFF. In DNA, the CDR3 is TGTGCCAGTAGTTCAGACAGGACCCTGGGCAATGAGCAGTTCTTC.

J is TRBJ2-1 and V is TRBV7-8, with D possibly being TRBD1 (6 bases). Germline values: CDR1 SGHVS, CDR2 FQNEAQ. V lost 3 bases to trimming and J lost 2 bases, with 14 bases between them. This CDR3 is built from 16 residues. CDR3 sequence (DNA): TGTGCCAGCAGCTTCATGGCTGGACAGACCTACAATGAGCAGTTCTTC. This sequence encodes CASSFMAGQTYNEQFF.

The rearrangement uses TRBV27 and TRBJ2-7; D ambiguous. V lost 1 base and J 7 bases, leaving 11 bases between the germline ends. CDR1 and CDR2 from the germline V gene are MNHEY and SMNVEV (reference sequence). This CDR3 contains 13 residues. The CDR3 region has the DNA TGTGCCAGCAGTTTATATTTTGCGGAGGAGCAGTACTTC. This translates into CASSLYFAEEQYF.

This clone was detected only a few times. The chain joins TRBV29-1 to TRBJ1-5; 9 bases match TRBD1. CDR3 length: 12 residues. V dropped 4 bases and J dropped 5; count of bases not matched to a gene: 0. Germline loops: CDR1 SQVTM, CDR2 ANQGSEA. The CDR3 loop is CSVGQGDQPQHF. Here the CDR3 DNA reads TGCAGCGTTGGACAGGGGGATCAGCCCCAGCATTTT.

This chain uses TRBV10-1 with TRBJ2-3; weak D call: TRBD2 (5 bases). The ends were cut back, 6 bases at V and 8 bases at J, with 9 bases in the middle. Germline CDR1 reads WNHNN; CDR2 reads SYGVQD (reference sequence). The CDR3 covers 11 residues. The chain's CDR3 is CASRGGGTQYF. CDR3 in DNA: TGCGCCAGCAGAGGCGGAGGTACGCAGTATTTT.

The sample holds a few counts of this clone. The rearrangement links TRBV4-1 to TRBJ1-5, with unresolved D. Trimming took 4 bases from V and 2 from J, leaving 12 bases between them. This CDR3 spans 15 amino acids. The germline CDR1 and CDR2 sequences are MGHRA and YSYEKL. The CDR3: CASSLEDLGNQPQHF. Written as DNA, the CDR3 is TGCGCCAGCAGCCTGGAAGATCTAGGCAATCAGCCCCAGCATTTT.

The chain is built from TRBV19 and TRBJ2-5, with 9 bases lining up with TRBD1. Trimming cost V 6 bases and J 5 bases; bases outside gene matches: 4. CDR3 length: 13 residues. The germline CDR1 and CDR2 sequences are LNHDA and SQIVND (reference sequence). In DNA form, the CDR3 reads TGTGCCAGTAGCCGGGACAGGGCGGAGACCCAGTACTTC. Protein: CASSRDRAETQYF.

This clone was observed a handful of times. The chain links TRBV29-1 to TRBJ1-4, with D possibly TRBD1 on 6 matching bases. The CDR3 contains 14 residues. The V gene's germline CDR1 is SQVTM and CDR2 ANQGSEA. V lost 5 bases and J lost 8, with 18 bases in between. CDR3 coding DNA: TGCAGCGTTTCATCTACAGGGCGTCGCGAAAAACTGTTTTTT. It codes for CSVSSTGRREKLFF.

This chain connects TRBV12-5 to TRBJ1-1; D unclear. The CDR3 length is 13 residues. Germline-derived CDR1 and CDR2 are LGHNT and FRNRAP. V was cut by 7 bases and J by 0 bases, with 9 bases left in between. The CDR3 loop reads CASVEFMNTEAFF. The CDR3 DNA reads TGTGCTAGTGTGGAGTTCATGAACACTGAAGCTTTCTTT. The full variable domain, its missing parts supplied by reference TRBV12-5 and TRBJ1-1, is DARVTQTPRHKVTEMGQEVTMRCQPILGHNTVFWYRQTMMQGLELLAYFRNRAPLDDSGMPKDRFSAEMPDATLATLKIQPSEPRDSAVYFCASVEFMNTEAFFGQGTRLTVV.

The V and J genes are TRBV5-1 and TRBJ2-5; 9 bases are a match to TRBD1. The CDR3 consists of 15 residues. The V and J ends lost 4 bases and 5 bases, in that order; junction bases with no gene match: 9. Germline CDR1 is SGHRS and CDR2 is YFSETQ. CDR3 loop: CASSPGQGLRETQYF. The CDR3 DNA reads TGCGCCAGCAGCCCCGGACAGGGGTTGAGGGAGACCCAGTACTTC.

The chain employs TRBV19 and TRBJ2-2; a possible D gene is TRBD2 (5 bases). Trimming took off 3 bases at V and 7 bases at J, with 6 bases between the two ends. CDR3 length equals 12 residues. The germline V gene has CDR1 LNHDA and CDR2 SQIVND (reference sequence). This chain's CDR3 is CASSMRDGELFF. The CDR3 nucleotides are TGTGCCAGTAGTATGAGGGACGGGGAGCTGTTTTTT.

This chain joins TRBV2 and TRBJ2-2, with TRBD2 matching over 8 bases. CDR1 is SNHLY, CDR2 FYNNEI, per germline. This CDR3 is 20 amino acids long. The V gene end was trimmed by 5 bases and the J gene end by 4 bases; junction bases not matched to a gene: 21. CDR3 sequence reads: CASSLAGTRKGGRGTGELFF. CDR3 DNA: TGTGCCAGCAGTTTAGCCGGGACTAGAAAAGGTGGGAGGGGCACCGGGGAGCTGTTTTTT.

The chain has TRBV10-2 and TRBJ1-2; 9 bases align to TRBD1. The CDR3 has 14 residues. Germline V gene sequence: CDR1 WSHSY, CDR2 SAAADI. The junction had 8 bases not matched to a gene; V was cut back by 6 bases and J by 6 bases. DNA for the CDR3: TGCGCCAGCAGAGACACCGGGACAGGGAATGGCTACACCTTC. It is translated as CASRDTGTGNGYTF.

V and J are TRBV6-1 and TRBJ2-3; TRBD2 matches 10 bases. Germline assignment: CDR1 MNHNS and CDR2 SASEGT. The CDR3 is 14 amino acids. CDR3 protein: CAGERGGLGDTQYF. As DNA, the CDR3 is TGTGCTGGGGAGCGGGGGGGCCTTGGGGATACGCAGTATTTT.

This rearrangement joins TRBV10-3 to TRBJ1-5; D unclear. V shed 7 bases and J shed 0 bases, with 7 bases lying between them. Germline lookup yields CDR1 ENHRY and CDR2 SYGVKD. This CDR3 comprises 13 residues. CDR3 region: CAITAGSNQPQHF. The CDR3 coding sequence is TGTGCCATCACCGCAGGTAGCAATCAGCCCCAGCATTTT.

The CDR3 sequence is CASSLGPARDEQFF. The DNA for the CDR3 is TGTGCCAGCAGCCTAGGACCGGCGAGGGATGAGCAGTTCTTC. The J gene is TRBJ2-1, the V gene TRBV7-9, with TRBD2 as a possible D gene (5 bases). The CDR3 is 14 residues long. The germline V gene has CDR1 SEHNR and CDR2 FQNEAQ (reference sequence). Trimming removed 5 bases from V and 8 bases from J, with 16 bases in between.

This clone was observed a handful of times. This sequence joins TRBV4-2 and TRBJ2-2, with 9 bases that match TRBD2. This CDR3 is built from 16 residues. Germline lookup yields CDR1 LGHNA and CDR2 YNFKEQ. J gave up 4 bases and V 4 bases, and 7 bases lay outside the gene matches. The DNA for the CDR3 is TGTGCCAGCAGCCCCCGGGTAGCGGGAGCCACCGGGGAGCTGTTTTTT. This gives the protein CASSPRVAGATGELFF.

The genes are TRBV5-1 and TRBJ2-6; D ambiguous. The germline V gene encodes CDR1 SGHRS and CDR2 YFSETQ. V lost 1 base, J lost 0 bases, and 5 bases lay in between. This CDR3 spans 15 amino acids. As DNA, the CDR3 is TGCGCCAGCAGCTTGACGGTCTCTGGGGCCAACGTCCTGACTTTC. Residues: CASSLTVSGANVLTF.

The J gene is TRBJ2-1, the V gene TRBV2, with D possibly TRBD1 on 5 matching bases. This CDR3 region has 11 residues. Between the trimmed V and J ends, which lost 6 bases and 9 bases, there was a span of 9 bases. The germline CDR1 and CDR2 sequences are SNHLY and FYNNEI. The CDR3 reads CASRLRGEQFF. The CDR3 DNA is TGTGCCAGCAGACTTAGGGGTGAGCAGTTCTTC.

This chain uses TRBV18 with TRBJ1-2; the match to TRBD1 covers 12 bases. Germline V gene sequence: CDR1 KGHSH, CDR2 LQKENI. Trimming cost V 3 bases and J 10 bases; bases outside gene matches: 3. This CDR3 has 13 amino acids. In DNA, the CDR3 is TGTGCCAGCTCACCCGGGACAGGGGGCGACTACACCTTC. As protein: CASSPGTGGDYTF.

To note about this clone: The DNA is left out, because the CDR3 cannot be placed on it with certainty; the CDR3 is given as TCRdb lists it. This sequence joins TRBV5-4 and TRBJ1-2. Germline V gene lookup returns CDR1 SGHNT and CDR2 YYREEE (reference sequence). The CDR3 totals 13 residues, both ends included. The CDR3 loop is CASSLVGKGASVF.

The chain is built from TRBV7-2 and TRBJ2-1; D uncertain. V lost 1 base to trimming and J lost 5 bases, with 9 bases between them. This CDR3 contains 14 residues. Germline V lookup: CDR1 SGHTA, CDR2 FQGNSA. CDR3 residues: CASSLDRPDNEQFF. The CDR3 DNA sequence: TGTGCCAGCAGCTTAGACAGACCCGACAATGAGCAGTTCTTC.